The 27 T cell receptor beta chains below all came from one sample that was sequenced in a study of blood T cells in healthy people across ages. Next came a second PCR, run for roughly 6 to 11 cycles, which used a sample-barcoded 5' primer along with a J-beta primer mix. TCRdb analysed the 5' RACE reads with MiXCR anew, one entry per CDR3 protein. The table includes fewer than 1,000,000 distinct CDR3 sequences, 46% detected once. The sequenced material came from blood. The receptors come from an elderly man in good health.

V gene TRBV5-1 combines with J gene TRBJ2-1, with a tentative D call TRBD1 (6 bases). Trimming removed 1 base from V and 6 bases from J, with 14 bases in between. The CDR3 totals 15 residues. CDR1 and CDR2 (germline): SGHRS, YFSETQ. The CDR3 region is CASSLTGPASNEQFF. The CDR3 bases are TGCGCCAGCAGCTTGACAGGGCCAGCTTCCAATGAGCAGTTCTTC.

This clonotype was recorded at least ten times. This chain uses TRBV7-2 with TRBJ2-5; D is possibly TRBD2 (6 bases). Trimming shortened V by 5 bases and J by 4 bases, and 17 bases separated the two germline ends. The CDR3 totals 15 residues. CDR1 SGHTA and CDR2 FQGNSA come from the germline V gene. Here the CDR3 DNA reads TGTGCCAGCAGCGAGGGACTTCCGATCGGAGAGACCCAGTACTTC. It is translated as CASSEGLPIGETQYF.

The chain links TRBV14 to TRBJ1-1; D ambiguous. Germline V gene lookup returns CDR1 SGHDN and CDR2 FVKESK. The CDR3 has 14 residues. Trimming pared 1 base from V and 12 bases from J, leaving 18 bases between. CDR3 amino acids: CASSQARSRRASFF. The CDR3 coding sequence is TGTGCCAGCAGCCAAGCCCGGAGTAGGCGGGCATCTTTCTTT.

This clonotype was observed at least ten times. The rearrangement links TRBV12-3 or TRBV12-4 to TRBJ2-5, with D possibly being TRBD1 (5 bases). Trimming cost V 6 bases and J 5 bases, with 19 bases left between them. The CDR3 extends over 15 amino acids. CDR3 nucleotide sequence: TGTGCCAGCAGCTCGGACACTTACATTGGGGAGACCCAGTACTTC. This codes for CASSSDTYIGETQYF.

This clonotype has only a few counts. The rearrangement links TRBV7-9 to TRBJ2-1; D might be TRBD1 (5 bases). Germline V CDR1 and CDR2: SEHNR, FQNEAQ (reference sequence). V was shortened by 1 base and J by 8 bases, with 15 bases between the two germline ends. The CDR3 runs to 15 residues. This chain's CDR3 is CASSLEGYPGHEQFF. The CDR3 DNA is TGTGCCAGCAGCTTAGAGGGGTACCCAGGCCATGAGCAGTTCTTC.

The chain recombines TRBV4-3 with TRBJ1-2, with D perhaps matching TRBD1 (5 bases). Trimming stripped 0 bases from V and 4 bases from J, with 18 bases between. Germline CDR1 and CDR2: LGHNA and YSLEER. The length of the CDR3 is 17 residues. The CDR3: CASSQDPTGDSSYGYTF. The DNA of the CDR3 is TGCGCCAGCAGCCAAGATCCAACGGGCGACAGCAGCTATGGCTACACCTTC.

The chain couples TRBV29-1 to TRBJ2-7, with 10 bases matching TRBD2. J lost 2 bases, V lost 6 bases, and 7 bases had no gene match. Germline assignment: CDR1 SQVTM and CDR2 ANQGSEA. CDR3 length: 14 amino acids. The CDR3 DNA reads TGCAGCGTGGGAGCGGGAGGGAAGACCTACGAGCAGTACTTC. It encodes CSVGAGGKTYEQYF.

The chain links TRBV10-3 to TRBJ2-1, with 8 positions matching TRBD2. The germline gives CDR1 ENHRY, CDR2 SYGVKD. V trimming: 1 base; J trimming: 7 bases; junction bases outside the gene matches: 9. The CDR3 has 16 residues. This CDR3 reads CAISEYETGGPNEQFF. CDR3 sequence (DNA): TGTGCCATCAGTGAGTATGAAACGGGAGGGCCGAATGAGCAGTTCTTC.

The rearrangement uses TRBV29-1 and TRBJ2-6; D gene unclear. V was pared by 5 bases and J by 0 bases, with 5 bases between. The CDR3 extends over 13 amino acids. Looked up from germline, CDR1 is SQVTM and CDR2 is ANQGSEA. As DNA, the CDR3 is TGCAGCGTTTTTGGCTCTGGGGCCAACGTCCTGACTTTC. Translated: CSVFGSGANVLTF. Filled out from reference TRBV29-1 and TRBJ2-6, the complete variable domain reads SAVISQKPSRDICQRGTSLTIQCQVDSQVTMMFWYRQQPGQSLTLIATANQGSEATYESGFVIDKFPISRPNLTFSTLTVSNMSPEDSSIYLCSVFGSGANVLTFGAGSRLTVL.

This clonotype was counted a few times. The CDR3 reads CASAPGQTYEQYF. The CDR3 DNA reads TGTGCCAGTGCCCCGGGACAAACCTACGAGCAGTACTTC. This chain connects TRBV28 to TRBJ2-7; tentative D call: TRBD1 (6 bases). The CDR3 length is 13 residues. Per the germline V gene, CDR1 is MDHEN and CDR2 is SYDVKM. The V end was cut by 9 bases, the J end by 2 bases, with 14 bases between.

V is TRBV11-2 and J is TRBJ2-5; 7 bases line up with TRBD1. With V trimmed by 5 bases and J by 2 bases, 8 bases remained unmatched. This CDR3 is 15 amino acids long. Germline assignment: CDR1 SGHAT and CDR2 FQNNGV. The chain's CDR3 is CASSRSGDRQETQYF. Written as DNA, the CDR3 is TGTGCCAGCAGCCGGTCCGGGGACAGACAAGAGACCCAGTACTTC. Full variable domain (outside the CDR3, taken from reference TRBV11-2 and TRBJ2-5): EAGVAQSPRYKIIEKRQSVAFWCNPISGHATLYWYQQILGQGPKLLIQFQNNGVVDDSQLPKDRFSAERLKGVDSTLKIQPAKLEDSAVYLCASSRSGDRQETQYFGPGTRLLVL.

This clonotype has ten or more counts. This chain uses TRBV7-2 with TRBJ2-7, with TRBD1 identical over 7 bases. The V gene's germline CDR1 is SGHTA and CDR2 FQGNSA. Trimming at V came to 1 base and at J to 3 bases, leaving 3 bases not matched to a gene. This CDR3 comprises 14 residues. DNA of the CDR3: TGTGCCAGCAGCTTAGAAGCAGGGGGCTACGAGCAGTACTTC. Translation: CASSLEAGGYEQYF.

This clonotype was picked up a small number of times. The V and J genes are TRBV20-1 and TRBJ2-1; perhaps D is TRBD1 or TRBD2 (5 bases each). The J call may be in error: the DNA end matches TRBJ2-7 better. Germline CDR1 DFQATT, CDR2 SNEGSKA (reference sequence). The CDR3 sequence is 15 residues long. In DNA, the CDR3 is TGCAGTGCCCTTAGTGGCAGGGACCGCTACAATGAGCAGTACTTC. This codes for CSALSGRDRYNEQYF.

V usage is TRBV20-1 and J usage is TRBJ2-5; D is perhaps TRBD2 (6 bases). V was shortened by 3 bases and J by 1 base, with 12 bases between the two germline ends. CDR3 size: 14 residues. Looked up from germline, CDR1 is DFQATT and CDR2 is SNEGSKA (reference sequence). The CDR3 nucleotides read TGCAGTGCTAGTGTACCGGGACTCCAAGAGACCCAGTACTTC. It is translated as CSASVPGLQETQYF.

In its sample, this clonotype was seen many times. The chain links TRBV7-9 to TRBJ2-1, with D tentatively TRBD2 (5 bases). The CDR3 covers 17 residues. Germline V gene data show CDR1 as SEHNR and CDR2 as FQNEAQ (reference sequence). V lost 5 bases, J lost 10 bases, and 27 bases lay in between. The CDR3 sequence: CASSPPGVGLSVREQFF. The CDR3 nucleotides read TGTGCCAGCAGCCCGCCCGGGGTCGGCCTATCCGTCCGGGAGCAGTTCTTC.

The chain combines TRBV7-3 with TRBJ2-1, with 9 bases that match TRBD2. This CDR3 has 16 amino acids. With V trimmed by 5 bases and J by 6 bases, 11 bases remained unmatched. Germline V gene data show CDR1 as SGHTA and CDR2 as FQGTGA. The CDR3 protein is CASSEPGRAGGNEQFF. CDR3 DNA sequence: TGTGCCAGCAGCGAGCCGGGACGAGCGGGGGGCAATGAGCAGTTCTTC. The full variable domain, completed using reference TRBV7-3 and TRBJ2-1, is GAGVSQTPSNKVTEKGKYVELRCDPISGHTALYWYRQSLGQGPEFLIYFQGTGAADDSGLPNDRFFAVRPEGSVSTLKIQRTERGDSAVYLCASSEPGRAGGNEQFFGPGTRLTVL.

This chain uses TRBV3-1 with TRBJ2-3; D is perhaps TRBD1 (6 bases). V gave up 0 bases and J gave up 5 bases, with 12 bases separating them. Germline values: CDR1 LGHDT, CDR2 YNNKEL (reference sequence). This CDR3 is built from 15 residues. In nucleotides, the CDR3 is TGTGCCAGCAGCCAAGAGGGGGCCATTGGAGATACGCAGTATTTT. Amino acid sequence: CASSQEGAIGDTQYF.

In its sample, this clonotype was seen many times. V is TRBV12-3 or TRBV12-4 and J is TRBJ2-3; 9 bases align to TRBD2. Germline trimming cut 6 bases from V and 4 bases from J; bases unmatched to any gene: 5. This CDR3 has 14 amino acids. The DNA of the CDR3 is TGTGCCAGCAGCCCCGGGACTAGCCCAGATACGCAGTATTTT. Amino acid sequence: CASSPGTSPDTQYF.

This clonotype was observed a few times. The chain couples TRBV5-4 to TRBJ2-5, with unresolved D. Trimming took 0 bases from V and 5 from J, leaving 14 bases between them. CDR1 is SGHNT, CDR2 YYREEE, per germline (reference sequence). The CDR3 has 15 residues. CDR3 bases: TGTGCCAGCAGCTTGGGGGGATTGGTGGGGGAGACCCAGTACTTC. This sequence encodes CASSLGGLVGETQYF.

The rearrangement uses TRBV5-1 and TRBJ2-3; D uncertain. V lost 6 bases and J 2 bases, leaving 13 bases between the germline ends. Germline-derived CDR1 and CDR2 are SGHRS and YFSETQ. This CDR3 contains 14 residues. CDR3 in DNA: TGCGCCAGCAAGGTAGGCGCGCCCACAGATACGCAGTATTTT. Its translation is CASKVGAPTDTQYF.

This clonotype appeared many times. The chain joins TRBV12-3 or TRBV12-4 to TRBJ2-5, with 10 bases matching TRBD1. The trim removed 5 bases at V and 5 bases at J, leaving 11 bases unmatched. CDR3 length: 16 residues. This chain's CDR3 is CASSLPRQGARETQYF. CDR3 DNA sequence: TGTGCCAGCAGTCTCCCGAGACAGGGGGCGAGGGAGACCCAGTACTTC.

This clonotype was observed a few times. The J gene is TRBJ2-3, the V gene TRBV10-3, with D possibly TRBD1 on 5 matching bases. V gave up 10 bases and J gave up 2 bases, with 16 bases separating them. The germline V gene has CDR1 ENHRY and CDR2 SYGVKD. CDR3 length: 14 amino acids. Written as DNA, the CDR3 is TGTGCCAGCCAGGGCACTGAAAACACAGATACGCAGTATTTT. This sequence encodes CASQGTENTDTQYF.

The chain employs TRBV15 and TRBJ2-3; 12 bases agree with TRBD1. The CDR3 has 21 residues. V gave up 3 bases and J gave up 3 bases; unmatched junction bases: 19. Germline V gene sequence: CDR1 LNHNV, CDR2 YYDKDF (reference sequence). This CDR3 reads CATSSTTGQGAQAGNTDTQYF. The CDR3, as DNA: TGTGCCACCAGCAGCACAACGGGACAGGGGGCTCAAGCGGGAAATACAGATACGCAGTATTTT. The complete variable domain, with remaining parts taken from reference TRBV15 and TRBJ2-3, reads DAMVIQNPRYQVTQFGKPVTLSCSQTLNHNVMYWYQQKSSQAPKLLFHYYDKDFNNEADTPDNFQSRRPNTSFCFLDIRSPGLGDTAMYLCATSSTTGQGAQAGNTDTQYFGPGTRLTVL.

The chain joins TRBV20-1 to TRBJ2-1, with 7 bases aligning to TRBD2. Trimming removed 3 bases from V and 0 bases from J; junction bases left unmatched: 5. This CDR3 has 15 residues. Per germline, CDR1 DFQATT and CDR2 SNEGSKA (reference sequence). The CDR3 nucleotides read TGCAGTGCTAGTCCTAGCGGCAGCTCCTACAATGAGCAGTTCTTC. Residues: CSASPSGSSYNEQFF.

The chain is built from TRBV20-1 and TRBJ1-4, with D tentatively TRBD1 (6 bases). Germline V gene lookup returns CDR1 DFQATT and CDR2 SNEGSKA (reference sequence). V was pared by 5 bases and J by 1 base, with 11 bases between. CDR3 length: 14 residues. The CDR3 is CSAQATGTNEKLFF. In nucleotides, the CDR3 is TGCAGTGCTCAAGCGACAGGAACTAATGAAAAACTGTTTTTT.

The chain employs TRBV20-1 and TRBJ2-3; D is uncertain. The CDR3 loop spans 11 amino acids. Germline V gene data show CDR1 as DFQATT and CDR2 as SNEGSKA (reference sequence). V lost 0 bases and J 8 bases, leaving 6 bases between the germline ends. The CDR3, as DNA: TGCAGTGCTAGAGATCTTTTTACGCAGTATTTT. As protein: CSARDLFTQYF.

A few counts support this clonotype. This chain uses TRBV4-2 with TRBJ1-3, with D unresolved. V lost 6 bases, J lost 0 bases, and 9 bases lay in between. There are 14 residues in the CDR3. CDR1 and CDR2 from the germline V gene are LGHNA and YNFKEQ. The CDR3 is CASSYSSSGNTIYF. The CDR3 region has the DNA TGTGCCAGCAGTTACAGTTCCTCTGGAAACACCATATATTTT.